This note documents a single TCR beta chain sequence. Assay: immunoSEQ multiplex PCR; the TCRdb copy retains only in-frame clones and omits some. The sample contains some 400,000 clones, roughly 94% of which appear only once. The source of the sample is a study of shared T cell receptors in the human thymus. The CDR3 runs to 12 residues. The material sequenced was thymocytes. V usage is TRBV21-1 and J usage is TRBJ2-7. TRBV21-1 is labeled a pseudogene. The TCR originated in a human donor. CDR3 loop: CASTTTGYEQYF. For the CDR3, the DNA is TGTGCCAGCACCACAACCGGCTACGAGCAGTACTTC.